These 24 T cell receptor beta chains came from one sample sequenced in a study of blood T cells in healthy people across ages. Through a sample-barcoded 5' primer and a J-beta primer mix, a second PCR was run for about 6 to 11 cycles. One entry per CDR3 protein, called by TCRdb with MiXCR from the 5' RACE reads. The sample includes about 1.6 million distinct CDR3 sequences, 30% to 40% of them seen just once. The sample was blood. The receptor source for this set is a woman aged 25 to 39 in good health.

This clonotype was counted ten times or more. J is TRBJ2-3 and V is TRBV29-1; D gene uncertain. V dropped 8 bases and J dropped 2 bases, with 11 bases sitting between them. The CDR3 has 12 residues. Germline assignment: CDR1 SQVTM and CDR2 ANQGSEA. In DNA, the CDR3 is TGCAGCTCCGAGACGGACACAGATACGCAGTATTTT. Translating gives CSSETDTDTQYF.

This rearrangement joins TRBV5-1 to TRBJ1-5, with unresolved D. V was cut by 4 bases and J by 6 bases, with 17 bases left in between. Germline assignment: CDR1 SGHRS and CDR2 YFSETQ. This CDR3 has 15 amino acids. In nucleotides, the CDR3 is TGCGCCAGCAGCCCGGTAGGACGAGCAGGTCAGCCCCAGCATTTT. Protein: CASSPVGRAGQPQHF.

The chain recombines TRBV6-2 or TRBV6-3 with TRBJ2-7; 10 positions match TRBD2. The end of the DNA is better explained by TRBJ2-5, so the J call may be wrong. The germline CDR1 and CDR2 sequences are MNHEY and SVGEGT. This CDR3 comprises 16 residues. The CDR3 coding sequence is TGTGCCAGCAGTTACCCGATACTAGCGGGGCAAGAGACCCAGTACTTC. Its translation: CASSYPILAGQETQYF.

The sample holds a few counts of this clonotype. The chain combines TRBV7-3 with TRBJ2-3; TRBD2 agrees at 8 bases. The germline gives CDR1 SGHTA, CDR2 FQGTGA. The CDR3 sequence is 18 residues long. V shed 3 bases and J 4 bases; nucleotides not matched to a gene: 15. This CDR3 is CASSFSRKTSGGPDTQYF. Here the CDR3 DNA reads TGTGCCAGCAGCTTCTCACGCAAAACTAGCGGAGGGCCAGATACGCAGTATTTT.

As for this clonotype: The germline gene is not matched at one end of the junction; a read error may be the cause. The genes are TRBV6-1 and TRBJ2-5; 7 bases line up with TRBD1. This CDR3 is 14 amino acids long. Per the germline V gene, CDR1 is MNHNS and CDR2 is SASEGT. The CDR3 loop reads CAGSERDRVETQYF. In DNA form, the CDR3 reads TGTGCCGGCAGTGAACGAGACAGGGTAGAGACCCAGTACTTC.

The chain couples TRBV5-6 to TRBJ2-2; the D gene is possibly TRBD2 (6 bases). In germline, CDR1 is SGHDT, CDR2 YYEEEE. The V and J ends lost 1 base and 5 bases respectively, with 15 bases between them. The CDR3 is 16 amino acids. The CDR3 nucleotides read TGTGCCAGCAGCTTGAGCGGGCTAGTCACGACCGGGGAGCTGTTTTTT. Protein product: CASSLSGLVTTGELFF.

The genes are TRBV6-1 and TRBJ1-2; 7 bases match TRBD1. There are 13 residues in the CDR3. The germline V gene has CDR1 MNHNS and CDR2 SASEGT. The trim removed 6 bases at V and 4 bases at J, leaving 5 bases unmatched. The CDR3 DNA is TGTGCCAGCAGGGGACAGCCATCCTATGGCTACACCTTC. This sequence encodes CASRGQPSYGYTF.

The chain employs TRBV20-1 and TRBJ2-5; no reliable D call. Germline V gene data show CDR1 as DFQATT and CDR2 as SNEGSKA (reference sequence). The CDR3 is 12 residues long. The V and J ends lost 5 bases and 10 bases respectively, with 17 bases between them. The CDR3 region is CSARTAVRVQYF. The CDR3 DNA reads as TGCAGTGCTCGGACCGCGGTGCGTGTCCAGTACTTC.

This clonotype was recorded a few times. The CDR3 DNA is TGTGCCACCAGCACCAGACCGAGCACAGATACGCAGTATTTT. Protein: CATSTRPSTDTQYF. V and J are TRBV15 and TRBJ2-3; D not certain. The V end was cut by 4 bases, the J end by 0 bases, with 8 bases between. This CDR3 spans 14 amino acids. Germline lookup yields CDR1 LNHNV and CDR2 YYDKDF (reference sequence).

The chain combines TRBV10-3 with TRBJ1-2, with D hard to call. The CDR3 contains 13 residues. Trimming stripped 5 bases from V and 3 bases from J, with 10 bases between. Germline CDR1 is ENHRY and CDR2 is SYGVKD. The CDR3 nucleotides read TGTGCCATCAGTCTGGGTGGCGACTATGGCTACACCTTC. The encoded protein is CAISLGGDYGYTF.

This clonotype was counted a single time. V is TRBV20-1 and J is TRBJ2-4; D uncertain. Germline CDR1 is DFQATT and CDR2 is SNEGSKA (reference sequence). Trimming stripped 6 bases from V and 0 bases from J, with 12 bases between. The length of the CDR3 is 14 residues. CDR3 sequence: CSADNTIAKNIQYF. In DNA, the CDR3 is TGCAGTGCCGACAACACTATAGCCAAAAACATTCAGTACTTC.

CDR3 amino acids: CSVDHDSLNTEAFF. In nucleotides, the CDR3 is TGCAGCGTTGATCACGACAGCCTGAACACTGAAGCTTTCTTT. The chain joins TRBV29-1 to TRBJ1-1; D may be TRBD1 (5 bases). CDR3 length: 14 residues. Germline CDR1 and CDR2: SQVTM and ANQGSEA. V gave up 3 bases and J gave up 0 bases, with 11 bases separating them.

The chain recombines TRBV29-1 with TRBJ1-1; D possibly corresponds to TRBD1 (6 bases). V gave up 6 bases and J gave up 5 bases, with 19 bases separating them. The CDR3 extends over 14 amino acids. Germline CDR1 reads SQVTM; CDR2 reads ANQGSEA. The CDR3 DNA reads TGCAGCGTCTCAGACAGGCTCAGCGGGACTGAAGCTTTCTTT. Translation: CSVSDRLSGTEAFF. Based on the CDR3 plus reference TRBV29-1 and TRBJ1-1, the full variable domain is SAVISQKPSRDICQRGTSLTIQCQVDSQVTMMFWYRQQPGQSLTLIATANQGSEATYESGFVIDKFPISRPNLTFSTLTVSNMSPEDSSIYLCSVSDRLSGTEAFFGQGTRLTVV.

This clonotype was detected a few times. J is TRBJ2-4 and V is TRBV2, with 9 bases that match TRBD1. Looked up from germline, CDR1 is SNHLY and CDR2 is FYNNEI. The CDR3 covers 20 residues. Unmatched junction bases numbered 18, after V lost 4 bases and J lost 2 bases. The DNA for the CDR3 is TGTGCCAGCAGTGCCCCGCCGGGACAGGGACCCTACGAGACCAAAAACATTCAGTACTTC. Its translation: CASSAPPGQGPYETKNIQYF. Together with reference TRBV2 and TRBJ2-4, the CDR3 gives the full variable domain: EPEVTQTPSHQVTQMGQEVILRCVPISNHLYFYWYRQILGQKVEFLVSFYNNEISEKSEIFDDQFSVERPDGSNFTLKIRSTKLEDSAMYFCASSAPPGQGPYETKNIQYFGAGTRLSVL.

This clonotype has just a few counts. This rearrangement joins TRBV29-1 to TRBJ1-2; D remains unclear. The CDR3 is 11 amino acids. With 7 bases removed from V and 6 bases from J, the gap between germline ends came to 12 bases. Germline lookup yields CDR1 SQVTM and CDR2 ANQGSEA. CDR3 region: CSGWILDGYTF. The CDR3 DNA sequence: TGCAGCGGCTGGATCCTAGATGGCTACACCTTC.

The V gene is TRBV20-1, the J gene TRBJ2-7; D perhaps matches TRBD2 (6 bases). This CDR3 is 12 amino acids long. V was trimmed by 3 bases and J by 7 bases, leaving 13 bases between them. Germline V gene sequence: CDR1 DFQATT, CDR2 SNEGSKA (reference sequence). CDR3 bases: TGCAGTGCTAGTGGTGGGGAGGTGGAGCAGTACTTC. This codes for CSASGGEVEQYF.

This chain connects TRBV6-2 or TRBV6-3 to TRBJ1-1, with 10 bases fitting TRBD1. CDR3 length equals 17 residues. V shed 5 bases, J shed 0 bases, and the junction held 9 bases outside the gene matches. In germline, CDR1 is MNHEY, CDR2 SVGEGT. CDR3 sequence reads: CASSQGQGHFLNTEAFF. CDR3 in DNA: TGTGCCAGCAGTCAGGGACAGGGGCATTTCCTGAACACTGAAGCTTTCTTT.

This clonotype was seen more than once but under ten times. This chain uses TRBV20-1 with TRBJ2-3; TRBD2 matches at 8 bases. This CDR3 has 16 residues. V was clipped by 4 bases and J by 4 bases; unmatched bases: 13. Germline CDR1 DFQATT, CDR2 SNEGSKA (reference sequence). This CDR3 reads CSATVGGRPFADTQYF. CDR3 coding DNA: TGCAGTGCTACAGTTGGCGGGAGGCCTTTTGCAGATACGCAGTATTTT.

Only a few counts were recorded for this clonotype. The chain carries TRBV11-2 and TRBJ2-4; 8 bases align to TRBD2. J was trimmed by 1 base and V by 7 bases; bases with no gene match: 6. The germline gives CDR1 SGHAT, CDR2 FQNNGV. The CDR3 runs to 15 residues. CDR3 sequence reads: CASKPGRGAKNIQYF. DNA for the CDR3: TGTGCCAGCAAACCCGGGAGGGGGGCCAAAAACATTCAGTACTTC. Looking up the rest from reference TRBV11-2 and TRBJ2-4 gives the full variable domain: EAGVAQSPRYKIIEKRQSVAFWCNPISGHATLYWYQQILGQGPKLLIQFQNNGVVDDSQLPKDRFSAERLKGVDSTLKIQPAKLEDSAVYLCASKPGRGAKNIQYFGAGTRLSVL.

This clonotype has just a few counts. This chain links TRBV10-2 with TRBJ2-7; D perhaps matches TRBD2 (5 bases). Trimming stripped 3 bases from V and 5 bases from J, with 11 bases between. The CDR3 covers 13 residues. Germline V gene data show CDR1 as WSHSY and CDR2 as SAAADI. The CDR3 is CASSELVYHEQYF. The CDR3 region has the DNA TGCGCCAGCAGTGAACTAGTCTACCACGAGCAGTACTTC.

This chain uses TRBV5-1 with TRBJ1-2; TRBD1 is a possible D gene (6 bases). The CDR3 extends over 15 amino acids. The germline V and J ends were trimmed by 0 bases and 7 bases, with 16 bases remaining between them. Germline CDR1 SGHRS, CDR2 YFSETQ. The CDR3 reads CASSLAFGAGVGYTF. The DNA of the CDR3 is TGCGCCAGCAGCTTGGCCTTTGGTGCAGGGGTTGGCTACACCTTC.

This sequence joins TRBV6-2 or TRBV6-3 and TRBJ2-5; TRBD1 aligns across 12 bases. Looked up from germline, CDR1 is MNHEY and CDR2 is SVGEGT. V was clipped by 10 bases and J by 5 bases; unmatched bases: 11. CDR3 length: 15 amino acids. CDR3 loop: CATKRGQGAWETQYF. The CDR3 DNA follows: TGTGCCACCAAAAGGGGACAGGGGGCCTGGGAGACCCAGTACTTC.

The gene calls are TRBV28 and TRBJ2-5; D gene unclear. V was pared by 3 bases and J by 6 bases, with 8 bases between. This CDR3 comprises 12 residues. Germline V lookup: CDR1 MDHEN, CDR2 SYDVKM. CDR3 sequence reads: CASSLGMQTQYF. DNA for the CDR3: TGTGCCAGCAGTTTGGGAATGCAGACCCAGTACTTC.

This clonotype was counted only a few times. The genes are TRBV7-9 and TRBJ2-1; D possibly uses TRBD1 or TRBD2 (5 bases each). CDR1 is SEHNR, CDR2 FQNEAQ, per germline (reference sequence). V shed 11 bases and J shed 8 bases, with 19 bases lying between them. The CDR3 has 13 residues. CDR3: CAFREPGTDEQFF. CDR3 sequence (DNA): TGTGCCTTCCGAGAGCCAGGGACCGATGAGCAGTTCTTC.